Given below is one T cell receptor beta chain in context. Method: immunoSEQ multiplex PCR; TCRdb's copy keeps in-frame clones and lacks some. This sample has tens of thousands of clones, with about nine tenths found just once. These data originate in a study of T cell changes during pregnancy in multiple sclerosis. The receptor comes from a female donor with multiple sclerosis, enrolled in a pregnancy study. Sequenced here: peripheral blood, sampled in the second trimester of pregnancy.

Here the CDR3 reads CASSIGGTAFTEAFF. The CDR3 region has the DNA TGTGCCAGTAGTATAGGAGGGACAGCTTTCACTGAAGCTTTCTTT. The rearrangement joins TRBV19 to TRBJ1-1; 7 positions match TRBD1. The CDR3 covers 15 residues. V shed 1 base and J 4 bases; nucleotides not matched to a gene: 6. Germline V gene sequence: CDR1 LNHDA, CDR2 SQIVND (reference sequence).